A selection of T cell receptor beta chains follows, all from one sample in a study of liver allograft versus peripheral blood T cells. Each CDR3 protein is one row after TCRdb ran MiXCR on the reads. Of 6,500 to 9,500 distinct CDR3 sequences listed, approximately 15% are singletons. The source of these receptors is a human patient who had a liver transplant. Some of these T cells may belong to the graft donor. Each CDR3 is given with its conserved first and last residue. Clone size is given for some rows only: seen once, a few or many times, or a class if the clone is expanded.

len,abundance,v_gene,j_gene,CDR3aa
13,.,TRBV6-5,TRBJ1-2,CASSLDSYYGYTF
14,.,TRBV29-1,TRBJ1-3,CSGGQGNSGNTIYF
14,.,TRBV7-2,TRBJ1-1,CASSFGTGYNEAFF
10,few,TRBV12-3/TRBV12-4,TRBJ2-7,CASSAKVQYF
15,medium-sized,TRBV6-5,TRBJ1-2,CASSYSPTGTGGYTF
13,medium-sized,TRBV9,TRBJ1-1,CASSVEGRTEAFF
13,.,TRBV20-1,TRBJ1-2,CSARPQGNYGYTF
15,few,TRBV5-1,TRBJ1-2,CASSLLQGLYYGYTF
15,many,TRBV7-9,TRBJ2-2,CASSLGRANTGELFF
15,many,TRBV6-5,TRBJ1-5,CASSPGTGVNQPQHF
13,.,TRBV4-2,TRBJ1-1,CASSHTTGAEAFF
13,.,TRBV12-3/TRBV12-4,TRBJ2-5,CASSSRGSETQYF
15,few,TRBV7-9,TRBJ1-6,CASSLGDRQNSPLHF
14,medium-sized,TRBV12-3/TRBV12-4,TRBJ1-1,CASSQQGSGTEAFF
11,.,TRBV2,TRBJ1-4,CASSLGRGPIF